The clone carrying this TCR beta chain was observed a few times. CDR1 is SQVTM, CDR2 ANQGSEA, per germline. There are 16 residues in the CDR3. V shed 5 bases and J shed 8 bases, with 24 bases lying between them. The data stem from a study of shared T cell receptors in the human thymus. Profiled with immunoSEQ multiplex PCR; TCRdb holds only in-frame clones, not every one. Among roughly 710,000 clones, approximately 83% were seen once, and the ten largest hold about 0.011%. These data were also filed under a second study, of human thymus T cells. This second study notes: Thymic samples were excised during corrective heart operations. Gene usage (both V and J) appeared biased in thymic and blood repertoires. Related research described thymic repertoires that were highly overlapping among unrelated individuals.

This receptor was identified in a girl less than two years old with a congenital heart defect. Material: thymocytes. The V gene is TRBV29-1, the J gene TRBJ1-4; a possible D gene is TRBD1 (5 bases). The CDR3, as DNA: TGCAGCGTTTTTCCAGCGGGGCCGGCCTATGGGGAAAAACTGTTTTTT. Amino acids: CSVFPAGPAYGEKLFF.